The entry that follows covers one T cell receptor (beta chain) sequence. Its antigen is not known. The V gene's germline CDR1 is SGDLS and CDR2 YYNGEE. The length of the CDR3 is 12 residues. The data were obtained in a study of blood T cells in healthy people across ages. Overall study findings and caveats: Estimated diversity across one million T cells was deemed an underestimate.

The second PCR ran about 6 to 11 cycles with a sample-barcoded 5' primer and J-beta primers. A template-switch adaptor with 12 random nucleotides tagged each cDNA molecule. All samples yielded 3 million or more CDR3-containing paired-end reads. TCRdb used MiXCR to reprocess the 5' RACE reads, holding one entry per CDR3 protein. The sample consists of about 1.4 million distinct CDR3 sequences, around 59% of them appearing once. Sequencing was done on a sample of blood. V usage is TRBV9 and J usage is TRBJ2-7; D is unclear. TRBJ2-5 explains the end of the DNA better; the J call may be wrong. The receptor was derived from a man younger than 35 in good health. CDR3 protein: CASSKPAETQYF. CDR3 in DNA: TGTGCCAGCAGCAAACCGGCTGAGACCCAGTACTTC.